A few counts support the clone carrying this T cell receptor (beta chain). The CDR3 runs 17 residues. Germline V gene lookup returns CDR1 MNHEY and CDR2 SVGEGT. V gave up 4 bases and J gave up 3 bases; unmatched junction bases: 8. This record comes from a study of blood T cells in healthy people across ages. The use of a sample-barcoded 5' primer and a J-beta primer mix characterized a second PCR of about 7 to 12 cycles. TCRdb fed the 5' RACE reads into MiXCR, producing one record per CDR3 protein. The data contain 700,000 or so distinct CDR3 sequences, about a fifth of them singletons. This clonotype was obtained from a man in his 70s in good health. The sequenced material came from blood. The chain joins TRBV6-2 or TRBV6-3 to TRBJ2-3; TRBD2 matches at 12 bases. CDR3: CASSSLLAGGSTDTQYF. As DNA, the CDR3 is TGTGCCAGCAGTTCCCTTCTAGCGGGGGGGAGTACAGATACGCAGTATTTT.